Following are 12 T cell receptor beta chains from one sample sequenced in a study of T cell responses to AZD1222 COVID-19 vaccine. The method was immunoSEQ multiplex PCR; TCRdb's version includes in-frame clones alone and lacks a portion of them. This sample yields under 200,000 clones, of which approximately 91% are seen a single time; 1.5% to 2% belongs to the top ten. The specimen was peripheral blood, collected on day 0 of AZD1222 vaccination. These receptors were taken from an adult in good health.

This chain uses TRBV7-2 with TRBJ1-2; D unresolved. CDR1 is SGHTA, CDR2 FQGNSA, per germline. CDR3 length equals 14 residues. Deletions cut 0 bases from V and 0 bases from J, with 5 bases between. The CDR3 DNA sequence: TGTGCCAGCAGCTTAGCCCGTACTAACTATGGCTACACCTTC. Translation: CASSLARTNYGYTF.

A word on this clone: The junction departs from the called germline gene at one end, perhaps through a read error. The rearrangement uses TRBV10-3 and TRBJ2-7, with D possibly matching TRBD2 (5 bases). The CDR3 has 11 amino acids. Germline V lookup: CDR1 ENHRY, CDR2 SYGVKD. The CDR3 DNA reads TGTGCCATCAGTGCTGATAGCGTACCCCTGTTC. This sequence encodes CAISADSVPLF.

This rearrangement joins TRBV7-9 to TRBJ1-4; D is unresolved. Looked up from germline, CDR1 is SEHNR and CDR2 is FQNEAQ (reference sequence). The CDR3 spans 15 residues. Between the trimmed V and J ends, which lost 4 bases and 7 bases, there was a span of 16 bases. The CDR3 region is CASSSRPRSTEKLFF. CDR3 sequence (DNA): TGTGCCAGCAGCTCCAGACCCAGATCGACTGAAAAACTGTTTTTT.

V and J are TRBV7-7 and TRBJ2-1, with no clear D. With 2 bases removed from V and 7 bases from J, the gap between germline ends came to 21 bases. Germline V lookup: CDR1 SSHAT, CDR2 FNYEAQ (reference sequence). The CDR3 has 17 amino acids. CDR3 sequence reads: CASSLNQEKFGQNEQFF. The DNA of the CDR3 is TGTGCCAGCAGCTTAAATCAGGAGAAGTTCGGTCAGAATGAGCAGTTCTTC.

The chain couples TRBV5-4 to TRBJ2-1; perhaps TRBD2 as D (5 bases). In germline, CDR1 is SGHNT, CDR2 YYREEE (reference sequence). The CDR3 totals 15 residues. The V end lost 4 bases, the J end lost 10 bases, and 21 bases lay between the germline ends. The CDR3 DNA sequence: TGTGCCAGCAGCGTAAACGGTGGAGGCTTGGTAGAGCAGTTCTTC. Amino acids: CASSVNGGGLVEQFF.

V and J are TRBV5-4 and TRBJ1-4; 8 nucleotides line up with TRBD1. V dropped 4 bases and J dropped 0; count of bases not matched to a gene: 11. Germline V gene lookup returns CDR1 SGHNT and CDR2 YYREEE (reference sequence). The length of the CDR3 is 18 residues. CDR3 region: CASSTTGAPFATNEKLFF. CDR3 sequence (DNA): TGTGCCAGCAGCACGACAGGGGCCCCCTTTGCAACTAATGAAAAACTGTTTTTT.

The chain carries TRBV19 and TRBJ1-5, with D perhaps TRBD1 (6 bases). The CDR3 has 17 residues. V shed 6 bases and J shed 4 bases, with 22 bases lying between them. Per the germline V gene, CDR1 is LNHDA and CDR2 is SQIVND (reference sequence). CDR3 residues: CASRPYATGIFNQPQHF. The CDR3 DNA reads as TGTGCCAGTAGGCCCTACGCAACAGGGATCTTTAATCAGCCCCAGCATTTT.

The chain carries TRBV7-2 and TRBJ2-7; 7 positions agree with TRBD2. The CDR3 runs to 15 residues. After removal of 4 bases from V and 2 bases from J, the junction contained 8 bases not matched to a gene. The germline V gene has CDR1 SGHTA and CDR2 FQGNSA. CDR3 region: CASSWLGRGTYEQYF. The CDR3 coding sequence is TGTGCCAGCAGCTGGCTGGGGAGGGGCACCTACGAGCAGTACTTC.

This chain joins TRBV7-9 and TRBJ1-5; the match to TRBD1 covers 7 bases. This CDR3 comprises 14 residues. CDR1 and CDR2 (germline): SEHNR, FQNEAQ (reference sequence). J lost 6 bases, V lost 0 bases, and 2 bases had no gene match. As DNA, the CDR3 is TGTGCCAGCAGCTTAGCCAGGGACAGTCAGCCCCAGCATTTT. This codes for CASSLARDSQPQHF.

This sequence joins TRBV29-1 and TRBJ2-3, with 10 bases matching TRBD1. The CDR3 consists of 14 residues. Trimming at V came to 5 bases and at J to 4 bases, leaving 6 bases not matched to a gene. The germline V gene has CDR1 SQVTM and CDR2 ANQGSEA. In nucleotides, the CDR3 is TGCAGCGTTCGCTTCGGGACAGGGGCAGATACGCAGTATTTT. Encoded protein: CSVRFGTGADTQYF.

This clone was detected once. This rearrangement joins TRBV28 to TRBJ1-1; no firm D call. V was clipped by 7 bases and J by 10 bases, with 22 bases between them. This CDR3 has 14 amino acids. Germline values: CDR1 MDHEN, CDR2 SYDVKM. The CDR3 DNA is TGTGCCAGCAAAAACGCCGGGAGAACAGCAGGAGCTTTCTTT. It encodes CASKNAGRTAGAFF.

The chain recombines TRBV7-2 with TRBJ1-1, with D unresolved. The V end was cut by 5 bases, the J end by 7 bases, with 17 bases between. This CDR3 has 14 amino acids. Germline CDR1 is SGHTA and CDR2 is FQGNSA. The CDR3 DNA follows: TGTGCCAGCAGCCCAAGCAGGAGCAGCCGTGAAGCTTTCTTT. As protein: CASSPSRSSREAFF. Based on the CDR3 plus reference TRBV7-2 and TRBJ1-1, the full variable domain is GAGVSQSPSNKVTEKGKDVELRCDPISGHTALYWYRQSLGQGLEFLIYFQGNSAPDKSGLPSDRFSAERTGGSVSTLTIQRTQQEDSAVYLCASSPSRSSREAFFGQGTRLTVV.